These T cell receptor beta chains were read from a single sample in a study of post-analysis software for immune sequencing data. TCRdb re-called the PCR reads through MiXCR, storing one row per CDR3 protein. The sample has approximately 730,000 distinct CDR3 sequences; around 45% are singletons. Input material: blood. Receptor source: a girl aged 5 to 17 with multiple sclerosis. The conserved cysteine and the conserved F or W are not part of the CDR3 here. The order of the fields is V gene, J gene, CDR3 protein.

>TRBV15|TRBJ1-2
ATSRTGSNYGYT
>TRBV7-9|TRBJ2-1
ASSLDLAGNNEQF
>TRBV27|TRBJ2-5
ASRSIGQGPAKETQY
>TRBV7-9|TRBJ1-2
ASSLGGQGSYGYT
>TRBV20-1|TRBJ2-1
SARASGVSSYNEQF
>TRBV6-5|TRBJ1-1
ASSYPGAEAF
>TRBV12-3/TRBV12-4|TRBJ2-2
ASRPRLTSGRSHTGELF
>TRBV6-2/TRBV6-3|TRBJ2-7
ASSYAGRSDYEQY
>TRBV4-1|TRBJ1-1
ASSQESQVVEAF
>TRBV10-3|TRBJ1-2
AIRDSLDYGYT
>TRBV7-8|TRBJ2-1
ASSFVSLAGAYEQF
>TRBV5-1|TRBJ2-7
ASTSGGSSEQY
>TRBV7-2|TRBJ2-1
ASSFSAWAGHTVHGSF
>TRBV15|TRBJ2-7
ATSRGRTSGSWDEQY
>TRBV9|TRBJ1-2
ASSAPGQGHYGYT
>TRBV7-9|TRBJ2-1
ASRGLSNEQF
>TRBV20-1|TRBJ2-1
SARDGLAAEQF
>TRBV7-8|TRBJ2-1
ASSLWAGGLDNEQF
>TRBV20-1|TRBJ1-2
SAREPTGLYGYT
>TRBV7-3|TRBJ2-1
ASSQRREPYNEQF
>TRBV7-3|TRBJ2-1
ASSSELAADEQF
>TRBV12-3/TRBV12-4|TRBJ1-1
ASIDGGNTEAF